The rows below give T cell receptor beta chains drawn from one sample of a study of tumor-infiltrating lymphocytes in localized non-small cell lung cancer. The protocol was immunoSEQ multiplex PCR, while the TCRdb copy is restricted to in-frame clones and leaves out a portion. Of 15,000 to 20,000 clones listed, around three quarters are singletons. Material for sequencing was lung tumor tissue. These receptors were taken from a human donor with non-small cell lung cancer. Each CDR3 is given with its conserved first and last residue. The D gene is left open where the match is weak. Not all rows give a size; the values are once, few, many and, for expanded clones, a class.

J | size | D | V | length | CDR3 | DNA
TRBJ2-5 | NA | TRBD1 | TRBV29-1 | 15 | CSVESPGGYQETQYF | TGCAGCGTTGAATCCCCAGGGGGCTACCAAGAGACCCAGTACTTC
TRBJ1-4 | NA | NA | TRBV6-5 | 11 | CASSNREKLFF | TGTGCCAGCAGTAACCGTGAAAAACTGTTTTTT
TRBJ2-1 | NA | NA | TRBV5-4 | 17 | CASSLGVGQGSYNEQFF | TGTGCCAGCAGCTTGGGTGTCGGTCAGGGCTCCTACAATGAGCAGTTCTTC
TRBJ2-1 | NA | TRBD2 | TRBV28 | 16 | CASSRARLAGGSEQFF | TGTGCCAGCAGTCGCGCCCGACTAGCGGGAGGTAGTGAGCAGTTCTTC
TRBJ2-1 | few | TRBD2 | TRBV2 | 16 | CASSEVSLAGDNEQFF | TGTGCCAGCAGTGAAGTTTCGCTAGCGGGAGATAATGAGCAGTTCTTC
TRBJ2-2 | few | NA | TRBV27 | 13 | CASSPINTGELFF | TGTGCCAGCAGTCCCATCAACACCGGGGAGCTGTTTTTT
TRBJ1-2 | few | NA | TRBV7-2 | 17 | CASSLARGTSGPVGYTF | TGTGCCAGCAGCTTAGCGAGGGGGACGTCGGGCCCCGTTGGCTACACCTTC
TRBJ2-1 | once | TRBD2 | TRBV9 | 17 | CASSPRAGREGNNEQFF | TGTGCCAGCAGCCCCAGGGCGGGGAGGGAGGGGAACAATGAGCAGTTCTTC
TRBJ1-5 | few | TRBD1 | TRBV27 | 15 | CASSLGTELNQPQHF | TGTGCCAGCAGTTTAGGGACAGAGCTCAATCAGCCCCAGCATTTT
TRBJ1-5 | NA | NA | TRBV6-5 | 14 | CASSHRASNQPQHF | TGTGCCAGCAGCCACAGGGCCAGCAATCAGCCCCAGCATTTT
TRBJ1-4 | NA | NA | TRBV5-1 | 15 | CASSLQDRVNEKLFF | TGCGCCAGCAGCTTACAGGACAGAGTCAATGAAAAACTGTTTTTT
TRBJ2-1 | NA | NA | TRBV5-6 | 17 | CASTSMGGRHSYNEQFF | TGTGCCAGCACCTCAATGGGGGGACGGCACTCCTACAATGAGCAGTTCTTC
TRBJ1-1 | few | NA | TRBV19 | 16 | CASSIRGVPYNTEAFF | TGTGCCAGTAGTATACGAGGGGTCCCATATAACACTGAAGCTTTCTTT
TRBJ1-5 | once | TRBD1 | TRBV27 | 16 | CASSPWDRGQGQPQHF | TGTGCCAGCAGTCCCTGGGACAGGGGGCAGGGTCAGCCCCAGCATTTT
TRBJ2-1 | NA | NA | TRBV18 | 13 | CASSPGTGTQQFF | TGTGCCAGCTCACCAGGGACCGGGACTCAGCAGTTCTTC
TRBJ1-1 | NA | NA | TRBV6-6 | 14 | CASRKGGNTLEAFF | TGTGCCAGCAGGAAGGGTGGGAACACTTTAGAAGCTTTCTTT
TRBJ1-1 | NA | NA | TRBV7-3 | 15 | CASSPQGRGNTEAFF | TGTGCCAGCAGCCCCCAAGGTCGGGGGAACACTGAAGCTTTCTTT
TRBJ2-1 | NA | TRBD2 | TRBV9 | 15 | CASSVDGRAFVEQFF | TGTGCCAGCAGCGTCGACGGGAGGGCCTTCGTTGAGCAGTTCTTC
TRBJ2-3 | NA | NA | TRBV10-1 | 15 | CASSEEGASTDTQYF | TGCGCCAGCAGTGAGGAGGGAGCCAGCACAGATACGCAGTATTTT
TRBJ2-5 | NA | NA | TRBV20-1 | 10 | CSAREETQYF | TGCAGTGCTAGGGAAGAGACCCAGTACTTC
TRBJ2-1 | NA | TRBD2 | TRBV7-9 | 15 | CASSFRTSRGDEQFF | TGTGCCAGCAGCTTTCGGACTAGCCGGGGGGATGAGCAGTTCTTC
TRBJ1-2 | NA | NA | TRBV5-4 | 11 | CASSSGDGYTF | TGTGCCAGCAGCTCTGGGGACGGCTACACCTTC
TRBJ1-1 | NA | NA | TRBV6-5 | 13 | CASSLRRDTEAFF | TGTGCCAGCAGTTTACGCAGGGACACTGAAGCTTTCTTT
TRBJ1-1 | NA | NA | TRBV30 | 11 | CAWRGGRNAFF | TGTGCCTGGAGGGGAGGCAGAAATGCTTTCTTT
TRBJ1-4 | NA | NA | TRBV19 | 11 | CASRDYEKLFF | TGTGCCAGCCGGGACTACGAAAAACTGTTTTTT
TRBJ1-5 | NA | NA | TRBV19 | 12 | CATRGPNQPQHF | TGTGCCACCCGCGGACCCAATCAGCCCCAGCATTTT
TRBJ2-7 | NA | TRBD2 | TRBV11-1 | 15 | CASSLTSGMGSEQYF | TGTGCCAGCAGCTTGACTAGCGGGATGGGGTCCGAGCAGTACTTC
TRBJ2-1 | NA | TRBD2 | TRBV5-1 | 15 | CASSFWAGGGNEQFF | TGCGCCAGCAGCTTTTGGGCGGGAGGGGGTAATGAGCAGTTCTTC